Listed below are T cell receptor beta chains from one sample, sequenced in a study of T cell clones after liver transplantation. Data came from immunoSEQ multiplex PCR; TCRdb stores just in-frame clones and leaves some out. The sample lists 45,000 to 60,000 clones, about 90% seen once, with around an eighth in the top ten. The sequencing used CD8+ T cells from blood, collected 12 months after liver transplant. The receptors stem from a human patient who received a liver transplant. These T cells may partly come from the graft donor. CDR3s include the opening cysteine and the closing phenylalanine or tryptophan. A D gene is named only where the DNA matches it firmly. Clone size is stated in some rows and not others, as once, few, many or a class when expanded.

v_call: TRBV7-8
clone_size: once
j_call: TRBJ2-3
d_call: .
cdr3_aa: CASSQGDTQYF
cdr3_nt: TGTGCCAGCAGCCAGGGGGATACGCAGTATTTT

v_call: TRBV5-5
clone_size: .
j_call: TRBJ1-5
d_call: TRBD1
cdr3_aa: CASSYRTGRDQPQHF
cdr3_nt: TGTGCCAGCAGCTACCGGACAGGGAGGGATCAGCCCCAGCATTTT

v_call: TRBV27
clone_size: .
j_call: TRBJ1-2
d_call: .
cdr3_aa: CASSLKPAGRRYGYTF
cdr3_nt: TGTGCCAGCAGTTTAAAGCCGGCAGGGAGGAGGTATGGCTACACCTTC

v_call: TRBV27
clone_size: .
j_call: TRBJ2-1
d_call: TRBD1
cdr3_aa: CASSPSSGDRGLGNEQFF
cdr3_nt: TGTGCCAGCAGTCCATCCTCCGGAGACAGGGGGCTGGGTAATGAGCAGTTCTTC

v_call: TRBV7-9
clone_size: .
j_call: TRBJ2-1
d_call: .
cdr3_aa: CASSAPRWNEQFF
cdr3_nt: TGTGCCAGCAGCGCCCCCAGGTGGAATGAGCAGTTCTTC

v_call: TRBV5-1
clone_size: .
j_call: TRBJ2-1
d_call: .
cdr3_aa: CASSKNPQGARNEQFF
cdr3_nt: TGCGCCAGCAGTAAAAACCCCCAAGGGGCTCGGAATGAGCAGTTCTTC

v_call: TRBV19
clone_size: .
j_call: TRBJ1-1
d_call: .
cdr3_aa: CASSPSTLSVGEAFF
cdr3_nt: TGTGCCAGTAGTCCTTCGACACTCTCCGTTGGGGAAGCTTTCTTT

v_call: TRBV7-9
clone_size: .
j_call: TRBJ2-7
d_call: TRBD2
cdr3_aa: CASSLGSGRAYEQYF
cdr3_nt: TGTGCCAGCAGCTTAGGGAGCGGGAGGGCCTACGAGCAGTACTTC

v_call: TRBV27
clone_size: .
j_call: TRBJ2-7
d_call: TRBD2
cdr3_aa: CASSLGLAGYEQYF
cdr3_nt: TGTGCCAGCAGTTTAGGACTAGCGGGATACGAGCAGTACTTC

v_call: TRBV6-1
clone_size: .
j_call: TRBJ2-7
d_call: .
cdr3_aa: CASSEGYSYEQYF
cdr3_nt: TGTGCCAGCAGTGAGGGCTATTCCTACGAGCAGTACTTC

v_call: TRBV7-9
clone_size: .
j_call: TRBJ2-7
d_call: .
cdr3_aa: CASSESGFLPIYEQYF
cdr3_nt: TGTGCCAGCAGCGAATCAGGGTTTCTCCCTATATACGAGCAGTACTTC

v_call: TRBV28
clone_size: .
j_call: TRBJ1-1
d_call: .
cdr3_aa: CASSFGHGTEAFF
cdr3_nt: TGTGCCAGCAGTTTTGGTCATGGCACTGAAGCTTTCTTT

v_call: TRBV5-1
clone_size: .
j_call: TRBJ2-2
d_call: .
cdr3_aa: CATTLDTGELFF
cdr3_nt: TGCGCCACCACCCTCGACACCGGGGAGCTGTTTTTT

v_call: TRBV7-9
clone_size: .
j_call: TRBJ2-1
d_call: TRBD2
cdr3_aa: CASSPGGDEQFF
cdr3_nt: TGTGCCAGCAGCCCGGGGGGGGATGAGCAGTTCTTC

v_call: TRBV5-1
clone_size: .
j_call: TRBJ2-2
d_call: .
cdr3_aa: CASSSDRRTGELFF
cdr3_nt: TGCGCCAGCAGCTCGGACCGCAGGACCGGGGAGCTGTTTTTT

v_call: TRBV9
clone_size: .
j_call: TRBJ1-2
d_call: .
cdr3_aa: CASSGVGYTF
cdr3_nt: TGTGCCAGCAGCGGAGTTGGCTACACCTTC

v_call: TRBV4-1
clone_size: .
j_call: TRBJ1-2
d_call: TRBD1
cdr3_aa: CASSFLGTAPDYGYTF
cdr3_nt: TGCGCCAGCAGCTTCCTAGGGACAGCCCCCGACTATGGCTACACCTTC

v_call: TRBV19
clone_size: .
j_call: TRBJ2-7
d_call: .
cdr3_aa: CATRTEINSYEQYF
cdr3_nt: TGTGCCACAAGGACGGAGATTAACTCCTACGAGCAGTACTTC